The next 6 T cell receptor beta chains were all read from a single sample in a study of CD8+ T cells in alopecia areata. The treatment was: oral pan-JAK inhibitor, 5-10 mg twice daily. cDNA serving as the sequencing template came from extracted, reverse transcribed RNA. Assay used: immunoSEQ multiplex PCR; TCRdb lists only in-frame clones, some missing. This table holds under 130,000 clones, just over 85% found once. Sequencing was performed on CD8+ T cells sorted from blood, taken at approximately week 30, from a patient treated with tofacitinib. The source of these receptors is a human donor with alopecia areata.

The CDR3 sequence is CASSLERTPPYTDTQYF. In DNA, the CDR3 is TGTGCCAGCAGCTTAGAGAGGACCCCACCATACACAGATACGCAGTATTTT. This chain connects TRBV7-2 to TRBJ2-3, with no clear D. Trimming removed 1 base from V and 2 bases from J, with 16 bases in between. Germline V gene lookup returns CDR1 SGHTA and CDR2 FQGNSA. The CDR3 is 17 residues long.

V and J are TRBV7-7 and TRBJ2-2; 8 bases align to TRBD2. Trimming took 5 bases from V and 7 from J; bases not matched to a gene: 3. Germline V gives CDR1 SSHAT, CDR2 FNYEAQ (reference sequence). The CDR3 loop spans 13 amino acids. The CDR3 is CASSPTSGGELFF. Written as DNA, the CDR3 is TGTGCCAGCAGCCCTACTAGCGGCGGGGAGCTGTTTTTT. Based on the CDR3 plus reference TRBV7-7 and TRBJ2-2, the full variable domain is GAGVSQSPRYKVTKRGQDVTLRCDPISSHATLYWYQQALGQGPEFLTYFNYEAQPDKSGLPSDRFSAERPEGSISTLTIQRTEQRDSAMYRCASSPTSGGELFFGEGSRLTVL.

V usage is TRBV7-9 and J usage is TRBJ2-7, with TRBD2 matching over 13 bases. V dropped 5 bases and J dropped 2; count of bases not matched to a gene: 3. CDR1 and CDR2 (germline): SEHNR, FQNEAQ (reference sequence). The CDR3 consists of 15 residues. CDR3 sequence reads: CASSDTSGGAYEQYF. CDR3 nucleotides: TGTGCCAGCAGCGATACTAGCGGGGGGGCCTACGAGCAGTACTTC.

This chain joins TRBV7-9 and TRBJ1-1; D not resolved. The CDR3 length is 12 residues. The germline gives CDR1 SEHNR, CDR2 FQNEAQ (reference sequence). Trimming took off 5 bases at V and 4 bases at J, with 8 bases between the two ends. As DNA, the CDR3 is TGTGCCAGCAGCCAAGGAGGCACTGAAGCTTTCTTT. Translated, it gives CASSQGGTEAFF.

The CDR3 nucleotides read TGTGCCAGCAGCGAAGGGGTTGACCTCTACGAGCAGTACTTC. Translating gives CASSEGVDLYEQYF. This chain connects TRBV13 to TRBJ2-7; D might be TRBD1 (5 bases). The germline V and J ends were trimmed by 5 bases and 3 bases, with 14 bases remaining between them. This CDR3 has 14 residues. CDR1 and CDR2 from the germline V gene are PRHDT and FYEKMQ (reference sequence).

The CDR3 DNA sequence: TGCAGCGTTGACCTGGGGACAGAGGGTGAGCAGTTCTTC. Translated: CSVDLGTEGEQFF. The chain joins TRBV29-1 to TRBJ2-1; TRBD1 agrees at 7 bases. This CDR3 region has 13 residues. J gave up 9 bases and V 3 bases, and 8 bases lay outside the gene matches. Looked up from germline, CDR1 is SQVTM and CDR2 is ANQGSEA.